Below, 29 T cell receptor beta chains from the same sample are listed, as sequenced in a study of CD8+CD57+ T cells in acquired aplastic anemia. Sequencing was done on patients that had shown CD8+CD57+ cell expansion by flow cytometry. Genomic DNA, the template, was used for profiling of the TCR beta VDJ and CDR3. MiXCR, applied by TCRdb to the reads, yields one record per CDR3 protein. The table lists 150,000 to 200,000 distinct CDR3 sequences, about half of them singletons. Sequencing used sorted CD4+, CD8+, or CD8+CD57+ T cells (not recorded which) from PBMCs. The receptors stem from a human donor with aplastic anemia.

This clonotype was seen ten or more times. CDR3 protein: CASSPWTGTYGYTF. The CDR3 DNA is TGTGCCAGCAGCCCATGGACAGGAACCTATGGCTACACCTTC. V and J are TRBV14 and TRBJ1-2; the match to TRBD1 covers 7 bases. The germline V gene has CDR1 SGHDN and CDR2 FVKESK. The CDR3 runs to 14 residues. V trimming: 4 bases; J trimming: 4 bases; junction bases outside the gene matches: 6.

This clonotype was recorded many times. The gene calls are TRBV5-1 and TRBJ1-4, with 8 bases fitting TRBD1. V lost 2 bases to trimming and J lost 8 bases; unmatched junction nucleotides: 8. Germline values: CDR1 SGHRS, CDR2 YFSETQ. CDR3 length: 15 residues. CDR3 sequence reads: CASSLTGTGVEKLFF. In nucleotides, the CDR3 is TGCGCCAGCAGCTTAACCGGGACAGGAGTAGAAAAACTGTTTTTT.

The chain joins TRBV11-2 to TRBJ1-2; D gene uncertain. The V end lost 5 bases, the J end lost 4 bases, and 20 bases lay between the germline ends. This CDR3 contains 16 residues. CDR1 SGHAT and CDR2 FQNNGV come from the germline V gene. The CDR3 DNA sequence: TGTGCCAGCAGCCCCTGGGCGGCCCTAGAGGGCTATGGCTACACCTTC. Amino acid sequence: CASSPWAALEGYGYTF.

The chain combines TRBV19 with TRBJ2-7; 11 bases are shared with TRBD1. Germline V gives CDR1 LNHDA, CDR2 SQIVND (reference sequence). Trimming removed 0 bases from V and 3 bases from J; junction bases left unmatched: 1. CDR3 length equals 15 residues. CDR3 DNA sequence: TGTGCCAGTAGTATAGAGGGACAGGGGGTCTACGAGCAGTACTTC. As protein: CASSIEGQGVYEQYF.

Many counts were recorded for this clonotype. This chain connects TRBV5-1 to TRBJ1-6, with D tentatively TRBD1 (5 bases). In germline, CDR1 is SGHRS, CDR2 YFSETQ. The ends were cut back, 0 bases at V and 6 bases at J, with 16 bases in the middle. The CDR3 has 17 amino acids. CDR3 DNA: TGCGCCAGCAGCTTGGAGGTTGGCAGGGTGTCTAATTCACCCCTCCACTTT. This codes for CASSLEVGRVSNSPLHF.

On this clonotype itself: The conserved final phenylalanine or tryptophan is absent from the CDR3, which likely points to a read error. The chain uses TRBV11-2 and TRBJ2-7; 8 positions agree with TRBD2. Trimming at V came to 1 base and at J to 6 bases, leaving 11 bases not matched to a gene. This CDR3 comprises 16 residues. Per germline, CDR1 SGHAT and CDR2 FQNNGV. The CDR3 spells CASSLVGIAGIGEQYC. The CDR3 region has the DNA TGTGCCAGCAGCTTAGTTGGGATAGCGGGGATTGGCGAGCAGTACTGC.

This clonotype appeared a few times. The CDR3 sequence is CASSLSGRSNYGYTF. In DNA, the CDR3 is TGTGCCAGCAGCTTGAGTGGGAGGTCTAACTATGGCTACACCTTC. The J gene is TRBJ1-2, the V gene TRBV5-5, with D hard to call. V was clipped by 1 base and J by 0 bases, with 10 bases between them. CDR1 SGHKS and CDR2 YYEKEE come from the germline V gene (reference sequence). The CDR3 loop spans 15 amino acids.

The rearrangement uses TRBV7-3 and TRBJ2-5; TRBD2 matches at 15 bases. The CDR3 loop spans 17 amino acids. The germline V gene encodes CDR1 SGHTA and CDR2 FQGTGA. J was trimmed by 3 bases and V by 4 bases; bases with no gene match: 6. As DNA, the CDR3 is TGTGCCAGCAGCTCCTGGACTAGCGGGGGGGCCGAAGAGACCCAGTACTTC. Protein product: CASSSWTSGGAEETQYF.

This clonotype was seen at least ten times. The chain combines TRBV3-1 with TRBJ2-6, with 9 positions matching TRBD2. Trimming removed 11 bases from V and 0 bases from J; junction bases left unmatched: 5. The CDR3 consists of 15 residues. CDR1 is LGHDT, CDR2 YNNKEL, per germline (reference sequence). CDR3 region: CAAGGALSGANVLTF. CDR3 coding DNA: TGTGCCGCGGGGGGGGCGCTCTCTGGGGCCAACGTCCTGACTTTC.

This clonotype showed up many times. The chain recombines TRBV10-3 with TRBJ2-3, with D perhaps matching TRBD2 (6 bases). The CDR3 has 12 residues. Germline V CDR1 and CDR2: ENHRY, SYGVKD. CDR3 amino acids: CGTASGTDTQYF. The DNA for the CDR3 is TGTGGCACGGCTAGCGGCACAGATACGCAGTATTTT.

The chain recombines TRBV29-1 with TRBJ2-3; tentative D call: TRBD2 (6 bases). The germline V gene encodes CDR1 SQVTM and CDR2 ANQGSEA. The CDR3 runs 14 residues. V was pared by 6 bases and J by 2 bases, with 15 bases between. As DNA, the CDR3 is TGCAGCGTAGACGCCGGGGACTTCACAGATACGCAGTATTTT. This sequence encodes CSVDAGDFTDTQYF.

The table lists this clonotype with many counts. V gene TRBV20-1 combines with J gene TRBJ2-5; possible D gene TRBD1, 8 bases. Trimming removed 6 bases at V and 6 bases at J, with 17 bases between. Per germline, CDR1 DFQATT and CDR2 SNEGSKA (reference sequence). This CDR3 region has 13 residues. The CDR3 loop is CSANNRGGKTQYF. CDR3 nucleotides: TGCAGTGCAAATAACAGGGGGGGAAAGACCCAGTACTTC.

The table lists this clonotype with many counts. CDR3 bases: TGTGCTAGTGGTTTGGGAGGGGGGGGGACGGAGACCCAGTACTTC. It specifies CASGLGGGGTETQYF. The chain joins TRBV12-5 to TRBJ2-5, with D possibly being TRBD2 (7 bases). The V gene's germline CDR1 is LGHNT and CDR2 FRNRAP. The V gene lost 1 base and the J gene lost 5 bases, with 14 bases spanning the gap. The CDR3 has 15 amino acids.

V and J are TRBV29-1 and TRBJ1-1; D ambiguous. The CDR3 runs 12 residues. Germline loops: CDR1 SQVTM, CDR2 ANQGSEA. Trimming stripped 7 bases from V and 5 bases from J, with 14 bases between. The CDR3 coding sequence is TGCAGCGCCGGCGGGTGGGGTACTGAAGCTTTCTTT. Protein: CSAGGWGTEAFF.

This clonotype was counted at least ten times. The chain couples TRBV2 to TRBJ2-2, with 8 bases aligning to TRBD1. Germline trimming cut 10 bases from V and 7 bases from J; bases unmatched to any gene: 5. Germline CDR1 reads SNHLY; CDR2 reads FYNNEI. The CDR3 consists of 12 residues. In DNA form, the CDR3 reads TGTGCCACCCACAGGGGGTACGGGGAGCTGTTTTTT. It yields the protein CATHRGYGELFF.

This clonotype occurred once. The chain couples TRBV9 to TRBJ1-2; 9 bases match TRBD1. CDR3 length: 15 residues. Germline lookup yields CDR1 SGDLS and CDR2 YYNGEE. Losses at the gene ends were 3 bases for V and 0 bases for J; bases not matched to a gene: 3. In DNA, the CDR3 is TGTGCCAGCAGCGCAACAGGGGGCGCTAACTATGGCTACACCTTC. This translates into CASSATGGANYGYTF.

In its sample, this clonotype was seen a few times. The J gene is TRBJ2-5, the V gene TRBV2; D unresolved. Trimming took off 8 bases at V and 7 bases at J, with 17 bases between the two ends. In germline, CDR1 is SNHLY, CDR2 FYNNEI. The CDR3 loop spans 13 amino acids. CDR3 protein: CASRSEAKGTQYF. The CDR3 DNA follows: TGTGCCAGCCGCAGCGAAGCTAAGGGGACCCAGTACTTC.

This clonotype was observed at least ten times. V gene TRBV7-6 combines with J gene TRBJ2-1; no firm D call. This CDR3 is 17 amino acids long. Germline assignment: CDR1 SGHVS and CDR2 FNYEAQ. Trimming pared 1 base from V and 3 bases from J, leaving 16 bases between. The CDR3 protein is CASSLGGGELDYNEQFF. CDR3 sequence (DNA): TGTGCCAGCAGCTTAGGCGGCGGCGAACTCGACTACAATGAGCAGTTCTTC.

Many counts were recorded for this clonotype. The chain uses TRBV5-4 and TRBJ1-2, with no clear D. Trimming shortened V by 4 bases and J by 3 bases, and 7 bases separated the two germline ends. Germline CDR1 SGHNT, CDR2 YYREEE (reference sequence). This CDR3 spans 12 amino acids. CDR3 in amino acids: CASSQSYYGYTF. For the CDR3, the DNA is TGTGCCAGCAGCCAGAGCTACTATGGCTACACCTTC. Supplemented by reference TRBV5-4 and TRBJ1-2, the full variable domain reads ETGVTQSPTHLIKTRGQQVTLRCSSQSGHNTVSWYQQALGQGPQFIFQYYREEENGRGNFPPRFSGLQFPNYSSELNVNALELDDSALYLCASSQSYYGYTFGSGTRLTVV.

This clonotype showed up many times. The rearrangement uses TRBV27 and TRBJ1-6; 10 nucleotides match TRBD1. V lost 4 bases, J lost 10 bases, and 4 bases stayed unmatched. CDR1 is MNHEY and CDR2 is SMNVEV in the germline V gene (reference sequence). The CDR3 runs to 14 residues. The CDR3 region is CASSYGQGGSPLHF. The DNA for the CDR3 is TGTGCCAGCAGTTACGGACAGGGGGGGTCACCCCTCCACTTT.

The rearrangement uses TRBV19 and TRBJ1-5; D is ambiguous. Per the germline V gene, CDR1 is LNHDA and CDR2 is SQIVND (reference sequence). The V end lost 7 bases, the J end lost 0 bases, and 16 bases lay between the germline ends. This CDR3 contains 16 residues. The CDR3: CASTLLFGDSNQPQHF. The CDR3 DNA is TGTGCCAGTACCCTTCTGTTCGGGGATAGCAATCAGCCCCAGCATTTT.

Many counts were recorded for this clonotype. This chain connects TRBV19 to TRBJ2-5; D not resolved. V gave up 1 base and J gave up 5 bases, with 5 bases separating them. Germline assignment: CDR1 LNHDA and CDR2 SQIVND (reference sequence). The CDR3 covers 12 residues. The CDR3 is CASSIGGETQYF. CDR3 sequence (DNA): TGTGCCAGTAGTATAGGCGGCGAGACCCAGTACTTC.

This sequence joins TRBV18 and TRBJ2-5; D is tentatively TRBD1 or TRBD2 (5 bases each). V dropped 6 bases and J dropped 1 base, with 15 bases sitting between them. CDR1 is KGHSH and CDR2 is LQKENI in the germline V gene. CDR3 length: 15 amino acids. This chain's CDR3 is CASSPRGAIQETQYF. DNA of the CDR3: TGTGCCAGCTCCCCCCGAGGGGCAATCCAAGAGACCCAGTACTTC. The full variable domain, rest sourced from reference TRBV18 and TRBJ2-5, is NAGVMQNPRHLVRRRGQEARLRCSPMKGHSHVYWYRQLPEEGLKFMVYLQKENIIDESGMPKERFSAEFPKEGPSILRIQQVVRGDSAAYFCASSPRGAIQETQYFGPGTRLLVL.

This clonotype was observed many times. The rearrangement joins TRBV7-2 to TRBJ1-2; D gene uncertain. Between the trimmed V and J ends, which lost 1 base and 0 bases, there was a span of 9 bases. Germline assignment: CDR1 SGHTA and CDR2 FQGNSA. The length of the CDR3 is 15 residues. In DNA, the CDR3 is TGTGCCAGCAGCTTAGGAGGGCCCGCTAACTATGGCTACACCTTC. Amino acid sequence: CASSLGGPANYGYTF.

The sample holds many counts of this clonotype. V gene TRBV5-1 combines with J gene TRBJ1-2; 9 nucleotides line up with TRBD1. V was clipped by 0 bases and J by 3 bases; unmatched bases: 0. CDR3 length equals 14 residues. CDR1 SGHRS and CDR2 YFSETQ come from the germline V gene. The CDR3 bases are TGCGCCAGCAGCTTGGGACAGGGGGACTATGGCTACACCTTC. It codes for CASSLGQGDYGYTF.

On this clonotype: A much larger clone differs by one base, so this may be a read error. The CDR3 region has the DNA TGCGCCAGCAGCTTGGCGCGGGAGTTGGATCGGAACACCGGGGAGCTGTTTTTT. It translates to CASSLARELDRNTGELFF. The chain has TRBV5-1 and TRBJ2-2, with 7 bases identical to TRBD2. This CDR3 is 18 amino acids long. The trim removed 0 bases at V and 1 base at J, leaving 9 bases unmatched. Germline lookup yields CDR1 SGHRS and CDR2 YFSETQ. Complete variable domain (other parts from reference TRBV5-1 and TRBJ2-2): KAGVTQTPRYLIKTRGQQVTLSCSPISGHRSVSWYQQTPGQGLQFLFEYFSETQRNKGNFPGRFSGRQFSNSRSEMNVSTLELGDSALYLCASSLARELDRNTGELFFGEGSRLTVL.

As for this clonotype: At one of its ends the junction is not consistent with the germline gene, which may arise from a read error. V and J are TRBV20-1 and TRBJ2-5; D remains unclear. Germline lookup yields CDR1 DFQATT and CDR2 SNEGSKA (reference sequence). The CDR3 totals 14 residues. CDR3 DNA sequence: TGCAGTGCCACGAAGGACGACCCAATGGAGACCCAATACTTC. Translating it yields CSATKDDPMETQYF.

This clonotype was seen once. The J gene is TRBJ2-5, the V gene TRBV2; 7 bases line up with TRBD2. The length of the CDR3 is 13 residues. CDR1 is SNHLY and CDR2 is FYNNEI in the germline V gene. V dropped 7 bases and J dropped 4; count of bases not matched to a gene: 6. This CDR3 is CASIRGVRETQYF. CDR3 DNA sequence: TGTGCCAGCATTCGGGGGGTTCGAGAGACCCAGTACTTC. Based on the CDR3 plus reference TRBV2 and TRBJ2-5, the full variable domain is EPEVTQTPSHQVTQMGQEVILRCVPISNHLYFYWYRQILGQKVEFLVSFYNNEISEKSEIFDDQFSVERPDGSNFTLKIRSTKLEDSAMYFCASIRGVRETQYFGPGTRLLVL.

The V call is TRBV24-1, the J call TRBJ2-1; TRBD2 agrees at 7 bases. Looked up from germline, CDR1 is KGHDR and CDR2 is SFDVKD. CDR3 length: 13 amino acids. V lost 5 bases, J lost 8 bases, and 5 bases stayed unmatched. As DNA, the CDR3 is TGTGCCACCAGTGGGGAGGGCCTCTATGAGCAGTTCTTC. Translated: CATSGEGLYEQFF.